These 6 T cell receptor beta chains were sequenced from one sample in a study of CD8 T cells in ankylosing spondylitis. Using its own MiXCR run on the 5' RACE reads, TCRdb lists one record per CDR3 protein. The sample records approximately 150,000 distinct CDR3 sequences, about 32% being singletons. The specimen sequenced was synovial fluid, either unsorted or a sorted T cell fraction (not recorded which). Receptors originate from a male donor with ankylosing spondylitis.

This clonotype appeared many times. The chain employs TRBV4-3 and TRBJ2-1; weak D call: TRBD2 (5 bases). There are 14 residues in the CDR3. CDR1 and CDR2 from the germline V gene are LGHNA and YSLEER. V gave up 6 bases and J gave up 8 bases, with 17 bases separating them. CDR3 bases: TGCGCCAGCAGACACAGTATTTCGAGGGATGAGCAGTTCTTC. Its translation: CASRHSISRDEQFF.

This clonotype was recorded many times. This chain connects TRBV7-8 to TRBJ2-3, with D possibly TRBD1 on 5 matching bases. V was trimmed by 5 bases and J by 1 base, leaving 13 bases between them. Per the germline V gene, CDR1 is SGHVS and CDR2 is FQNEAQ. This CDR3 contains 15 residues. The CDR3 DNA reads TGTGCCAGCAGCAGGGGAAGGGGCGGCACAGATACGCAGTATTTT. Amino acids: CASSRGRGGTDTQYF.

This clonotype has only a few counts. The J gene is TRBJ2-7, the V gene TRBV7-3; D unresolved. Germline CDR1 is SGHTA and CDR2 is FQGTGA. Between the trimmed V and J ends, which lost 4 bases and 4 bases, there was a span of 8 bases. This CDR3 comprises 12 residues. The CDR3 protein is CASSWVGYEQYF. The CDR3 DNA reads TGTGCCAGCAGCTGGGTGGGTTACGAGCAGTACTTC.

CDR3: CASSLARGSSDTQYF. DNA of the CDR3: TGCGCCAGCAGCTTGGCGAGGGGAAGCTCAGATACGCAGTATTTT. The chain combines TRBV5-1 with TRBJ2-3, with D possibly being TRBD1 or TRBD2 (5 bases each). Germline V CDR1 and CDR2: SGHRS, YFSETQ. Between the trimmed V and J ends, which lost 0 bases and 4 bases, there was a span of 12 bases. The CDR3 covers 15 residues.

The V gene is TRBV7-3, the J gene TRBJ2-5; D is perhaps TRBD2 (5 bases). Germline loops: CDR1 SGHTA, CDR2 FQGTGA. The CDR3 has 15 residues. Trimming took 2 bases from V and 1 from J, leaving 11 bases between them. CDR3 in amino acids: CASSLSAGLQETQYF. CDR3 nucleotide sequence: TGTGCCAGCAGCTTATCGGCAGGACTCCAAGAGACCCAGTACTTC.

This clonotype was observed a handful of times. This rearrangement joins TRBV6-2 or TRBV6-3 to TRBJ2-7, with a possible D match to TRBD1 (6 bases). There are 15 residues in the CDR3. Germline-derived CDR1 and CDR2 are MNHEY and SVGEGT. Trimming stripped 10 bases from V and 5 bases from J, with 24 bases between. CDR3 sequence (DNA): TGTGCCACCTCTTTTACTAGGACAGCCATTGACGAGCAGTACTTC. Translated, it gives CATSFTRTAIDEQYF.